Relative to its sample, the clone carrying this TCR beta chain is medium-sized. This entry comes from a study of cytomegalovirus exposure and HLA in healthy donors. Overall study: There were approximately 85 million unique TCRs (from HLA-typed donors) in an early data release.

PCR was performed using 60 Vbeta and 13 Jbeta primers. Assay used: immunoSEQ multiplex PCR; TCRdb lists only in-frame clones, some missing. Among over 150,000 clones listed, 75% were seen once. The CDR3 is 12 residues long. V lost 8 bases, J lost 0 bases, and 7 bases lay in between. The germline V gene encodes CDR1 MDHEN and CDR2 SYDVKM. This chain connects TRBV28 to TRBJ1-1; D ambiguous. This clonotype originated in a male donor in good health and CMV-seronegative. What was sequenced was PBMCs. Here the CDR3 DNA reads TGTGCCAGCGCGGGGATGAACACTGAAGCTTTCTTT. The encoded protein is CASAGMNTEAFF.